This record looks at one T cell receptor (beta chain) sequence and its context. CDR1 and CDR2 from the germline V gene are SGHTA and FQGNSA. The CDR3 extends over 15 amino acids. The germline V and J ends were trimmed by 6 bases and 0 bases, with 15 bases remaining between them. These data come from a study of CD8 T cells in Susac syndrome. A quantity of roughly 0.5 to 1 ug RNA underwent reverse transcription using random hexamers. TCRdb fed the immunoSEQ multiplex PCR reads into MiXCR, producing one record per CDR3 protein. The data contain 130,000 to 150,000 distinct CDR3 sequences, 94% of them singletons.

V gene TRBV7-2 combines with J gene TRBJ2-7, with no clear D. The sequenced material came from CD8+ T cells from PBMCs. The clonotype originates from a human donor in good health. CDR3 in amino acids: CASRPHVKSSYEQYF. DNA for the CDR3: TGTGCCAGCAGGCCACACGTTAAAAGCTCCTACGAGCAGTACTTC.